This TCR beta chain was sequenced in a study of technical replicates of blood from several donors. Assay: immunoSEQ multiplex PCR; the TCRdb copy retains only in-frame clones and omits some. The sample includes tens of thousands of clones, 85% to 95% of them seen just once. The sequenced material came from T cells isolated from PBMCs. This sequence originates from a human donor in good health.

CDR3 residues: CASTGHNYGYTF. The CDR3 DNA sequence: TGTGCCAGCACGGGACATAACTATGGCTACACCTTC. The V call is TRBV28, the J call TRBJ1-2; TRBD1 is a possible D gene (6 bases). The CDR3 totals 12 residues. V lost 7 bases and J lost 1, with 7 bases in between. Germline values: CDR1 MDHEN, CDR2 SYDVKM.